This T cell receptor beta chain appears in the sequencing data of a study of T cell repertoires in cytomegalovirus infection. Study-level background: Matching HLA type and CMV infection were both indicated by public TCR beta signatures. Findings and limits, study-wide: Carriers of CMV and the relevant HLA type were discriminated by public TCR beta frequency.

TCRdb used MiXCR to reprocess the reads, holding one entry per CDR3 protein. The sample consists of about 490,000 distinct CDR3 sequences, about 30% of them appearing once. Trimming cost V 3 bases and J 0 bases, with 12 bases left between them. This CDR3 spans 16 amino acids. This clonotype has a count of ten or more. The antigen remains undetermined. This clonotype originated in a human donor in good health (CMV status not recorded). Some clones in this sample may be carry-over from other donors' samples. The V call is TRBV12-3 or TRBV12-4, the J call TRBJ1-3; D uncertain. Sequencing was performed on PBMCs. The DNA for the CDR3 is TGTGCCAGCAGTTTGCGTGACCCTAACTCTGGAAACACCATATATTTT. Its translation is CASSLRDPNSGNTIYF.